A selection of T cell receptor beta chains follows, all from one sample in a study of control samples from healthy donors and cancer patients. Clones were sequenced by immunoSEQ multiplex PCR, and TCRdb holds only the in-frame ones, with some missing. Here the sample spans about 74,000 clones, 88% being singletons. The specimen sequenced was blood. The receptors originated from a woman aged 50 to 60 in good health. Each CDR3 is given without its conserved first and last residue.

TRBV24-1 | ATSDLRDRANTDTQY
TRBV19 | ASSIVFAPADTEAF
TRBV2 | ASSVGGQGYT
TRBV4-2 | ASSQGTSPEQY
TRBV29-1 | SSLVWGNEQF
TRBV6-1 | ASSEVVGGESPLH
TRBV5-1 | ASSPAGDTGELF
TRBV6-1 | ASSEAPGYGYT
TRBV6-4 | ASSATGTDTQY
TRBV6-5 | ASRVGSYEQY
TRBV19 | ASSIVWDTEAF
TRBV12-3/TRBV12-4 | ASSLGPGQPQH
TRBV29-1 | SAMRGSGYT
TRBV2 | ANGQGGTRAAEAF
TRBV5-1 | ASSPAGAFYEQY
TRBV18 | ASSPQQGAGEQF
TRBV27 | ASSSGTRAYNEQF
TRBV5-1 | ASRKDKDTQY
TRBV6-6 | ASSSSGTSHEQY
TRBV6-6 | ASSFQSNQPQH
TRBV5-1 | ASSPAGTGSGKLF
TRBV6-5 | ASRPGTASYEQY